This T cell receptor (beta chain) was captured by sequencing in a study of blood T cell repertoires in COVID-19. Germline CDR1 reads MNHNY; CDR2 reads SVGAGI (reference sequence). The length of the CDR3 is 12 residues. The trim removed 8 bases at V and 9 bases at J, leaving 6 bases unmatched. Generated by immunoSEQ multiplex PCR, the TCRdb table keeps only in-frame clones and is missing some. This table holds 300,000 to 400,000 clones, around nine tenths found once. The genes are TRBV6-6 and TRBJ2-1; TRBD2 matches 8 bases. The sample consisted of PBMCs or T cells enriched from blood (not recorded which). The receptor was isolated from a man in his 60s who had recovered from COVID-19. CDR3 nucleotides: TGTGCCAGCTCCAACCGGGAGGGTGAGCAGTTCTTC. This gives the protein CASSNREGEQFF.